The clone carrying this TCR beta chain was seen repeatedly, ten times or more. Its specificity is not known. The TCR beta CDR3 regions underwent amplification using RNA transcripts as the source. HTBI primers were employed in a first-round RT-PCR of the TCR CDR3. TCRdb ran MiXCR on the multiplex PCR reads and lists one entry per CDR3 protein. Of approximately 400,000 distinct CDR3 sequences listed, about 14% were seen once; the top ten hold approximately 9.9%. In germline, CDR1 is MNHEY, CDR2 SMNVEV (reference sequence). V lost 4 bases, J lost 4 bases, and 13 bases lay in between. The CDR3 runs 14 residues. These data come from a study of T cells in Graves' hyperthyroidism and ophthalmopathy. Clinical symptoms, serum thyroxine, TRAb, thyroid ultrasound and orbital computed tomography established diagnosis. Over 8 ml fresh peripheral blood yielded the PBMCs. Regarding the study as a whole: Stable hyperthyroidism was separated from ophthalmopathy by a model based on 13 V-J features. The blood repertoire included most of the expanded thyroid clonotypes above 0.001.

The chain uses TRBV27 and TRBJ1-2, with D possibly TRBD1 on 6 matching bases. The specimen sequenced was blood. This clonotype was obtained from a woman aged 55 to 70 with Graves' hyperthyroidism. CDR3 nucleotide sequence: TGTGCCAGCAGTTATCGGGGGCAGGGCTATGGCTACACCTTC. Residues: CASSYRGQGYGYTF.